The 30 T cell receptor beta chains reported below all come from one sample, sequenced in a study of T cells in Graves' hyperthyroidism and ophthalmopathy. TCR beta CDR3 regions were amplified from RNA. The HTBI primer set was used in a first-round RT-PCR of the TCR CDR3. TCRdb passed the multiplex PCR reads through MiXCR, listing each CDR3 protein once. The table has under 400,000 distinct CDR3 sequences, roughly 13% seen once. The sequencing input was blood. These receptors all stem from a woman aged 18-35 years with Graves' hyperthyroidism.

V gene TRBV19 combines with J gene TRBJ1-5; D gene uncertain. V lost 2 bases to trimming and J lost 3 bases, with 11 bases between them. The V gene's germline CDR1 is LNHDA and CDR2 SQIVND (reference sequence). The CDR3 is made up of 15 amino acids. The CDR3 is CASSIMGSFNQPQHF. The CDR3, as DNA: TGTGCCAGTAGTATAATGGGATCTTTCAATCAGCCCCAGCATTTT.

The gene calls are TRBV20-1 and TRBJ1-2; TRBD1 might be the D (6 bases). V lost 6 bases, J lost 7 bases, and 24 bases lay in between. There are 15 residues in the CDR3. Germline CDR1 and CDR2: DFQATT and SNEGSKA (reference sequence). The CDR3 DNA follows: TGCAGTGCCACAGTACCAGGGGTCACATTTGGTGGCTACACCTTC. Translation: CSATVPGVTFGGYTF.

CDR3 nucleotide sequence: TGTGCCAGCAGCCCGGGGAGGGGCCAAAACTTTTGGGACACCGGGGAGCTGTTTTTT. This encodes CASSPGRGQNFWDTGELFF. This chain uses TRBV5-6 with TRBJ2-2, with 7 bases identical to TRBD2. V shed 4 bases, J shed 3 bases, and the junction held 18 bases outside the gene matches. CDR1 is SGHDT and CDR2 is YYEEEE in the germline V gene. There are 19 residues in the CDR3.

This clonotype was picked up a small number of times. The CDR3 DNA follows: TGTGCCAGCAGCTTAGAACTGCCTGGGACTAGCGGCCCACGGGGGACCCAGTACTTC. This gives the protein CASSLELPGTSGPRGTQYF. The chain employs TRBV7-2 and TRBJ2-5, with 11 bases aligning to TRBD2. The germline V gene encodes CDR1 SGHTA and CDR2 FQGNSA. V was clipped by 1 base and J by 7 bases; unmatched bases: 17. The CDR3 consists of 19 residues.

Comments on this clonotype: It may be a read error: a sequence one base away is much more abundant. Since no conserved phenylalanine or tryptophan closes the CDR3, a read error is the likely cause. The rearrangement joins TRBV5-1 to TRBJ2-1, with unresolved D. The CDR3 sequence is 13 residues long. V lost 1 base and J lost 6, with 8 bases in between. Germline V gene sequence: CDR1 SGHRS, CDR2 YFSETQ. The CDR3 nucleotides are TGCGCCAGCAGCTTGTGGAGTTTCAATGAGCAGTTCTCC. As protein: CASSLWSFNEQFS.

This clonotype has a count of ten or more. The V and J genes are TRBV6-1 and TRBJ1-6, with unresolved D. Germline CDR1 MNHNS, CDR2 SASEGT. This CDR3 is built from 14 residues. V lost 6 bases and J 5 bases, leaving 11 bases between the germline ends. As DNA, the CDR3 is TGTGCCAGCAGGGGCGGGAGCCATAATTCACCCCTCCACTTT. Translated, it gives CASRGGSHNSPLHF.

This chain connects TRBV5-4 to TRBJ2-5; 8 nucleotides agree with TRBD2. The germline CDR1 and CDR2 sequences are SGHNT and YYREEE (reference sequence). The CDR3 covers 16 residues. With V trimmed by 3 bases and J by 0 bases, 7 bases remained unmatched. The DNA of the CDR3 is TGTGCCAGCAGCTACGGGGGGCGGGGGGACCAAGAGACCCAGTACTTC. Translated: CASSYGGRGDQETQYF.

To note about this clonotype: A much larger clone sits a single nucleotide away, making a read error possible. Here the CDR3 omits its conserved ending phenylalanine or tryptophan, so a read error is the likely source. This chain connects TRBV28 to TRBJ1-1, with a tentative D call TRBD1 (5 bases). Germline loops: CDR1 MDHEN, CDR2 SYDVKM. The CDR3 length is 15 residues. Trimming took off 2 bases at V and 1 base at J, with 11 bases between the two ends. The CDR3 DNA is TGTGCCAGCAGTTTAGGGCAGGGAAGGAACACTGAAGCTTTCTTA. It codes for CASSLGQGRNTEAFL.

The chain is built from TRBV4-1 and TRBJ2-1; 9 bases line up with TRBD2. The CDR3 is 16 amino acids. From germline, CDR1 is MGHRA and CDR2 YSYEKL. The V and J ends lost 0 bases and 8 bases, in that order; junction bases with no gene match: 8. The CDR3: CASSQDQVAGAHEQFF. Here the CDR3 DNA reads TGCGCCAGCAGCCAAGATCAAGTAGCGGGAGCCCATGAGCAGTTCTTC.

This clonotype was detected many times. CDR3 residues: CASSLSNGGNTIYF. The DNA of the CDR3 is TGTGCCAGCAGCTTATCCAACGGGGGAAACACCATATATTTT. The rearrangement links TRBV7-8 to TRBJ1-3, with D unresolved. CDR3 size: 14 residues. V dropped 2 bases and J dropped 4 bases, with 9 bases sitting between them. Per germline, CDR1 SGHVS and CDR2 FQNEAQ.

This clonotype has at least ten counts. The chain is built from TRBV27 and TRBJ2-5; 7 nucleotides line up with TRBD2. V shed 6 bases, J shed 2 bases, and the junction held 6 bases outside the gene matches. This CDR3 comprises 14 residues. CDR1 MNHEY and CDR2 SMNVEV come from the germline V gene (reference sequence). This chain's CDR3 is CASSSIAGQETQYF. DNA of the CDR3: TGTGCCAGCAGCTCTATAGCGGGTCAAGAGACCCAGTACTTC.

In its sample, this clonotype was seen many times. The chain has TRBV28 and TRBJ2-7; possibly TRBD1 for D (5 bases). V shed 6 bases and J shed 3 bases, with 12 bases lying between them. This CDR3 is 13 amino acids long. Germline CDR1 is MDHEN and CDR2 is SYDVKM. CDR3 residues: CASSPGMGYEQYF. For the CDR3, the DNA is TGTGCCAGCAGCCCAGGGATGGGCTACGAGCAGTACTTC.

This clonotype has ten or more counts. This sequence joins TRBV24-1 and TRBJ1-5, with TRBD1 as a possible D gene (6 bases). Germline loops: CDR1 KGHDR, CDR2 SFDVKD. The CDR3 is 13 amino acids. Trimming pared 4 bases from V and 5 bases from J, leaving 8 bases between. The CDR3 sequence: CATSERTDQPQHF. The CDR3, as DNA: TGTGCCACCAGTGAACGGACAGATCAGCCCCAGCATTTT.

This clonotype came up many times. This chain connects TRBV2 to TRBJ2-1; D might be TRBD1 or TRBD2, each matching 5 bases. The V gene lost 4 bases and the J gene lost 9 bases, with 16 bases spanning the gap. The germline V gene has CDR1 SNHLY and CDR2 FYNNEI. CDR3 size: 14 residues. The CDR3 protein is CASSAPGPRGEQFF. For the CDR3, the DNA is TGTGCCAGCAGTGCCCCGGGGCCACGGGGTGAGCAGTTCTTC.

This clonotype was detected many times. V gene TRBV28 combines with J gene TRBJ2-1; maybe TRBD1 (5 bases). CDR1 is MDHEN, CDR2 SYDVKM, per germline. The CDR3 sequence is 15 residues long. V lost 4 bases and J 5 bases, leaving 15 bases between the germline ends. The CDR3 DNA follows: TGTGCCAGCAGTTGGACAAATCATTTAAACAATGAGCAGTTCTTC. Translating it yields CASSWTNHLNNEQFF.

The chain recombines TRBV5-5 with TRBJ1-5, with no clear D. Germline loops: CDR1 SGHKS, CDR2 YYEKEE (reference sequence). The CDR3 sequence is 18 residues long. V was cut by 0 bases and J by 2 bases, with 18 bases left in between. The CDR3: CASSLAGPNQVGNQPQHF. In DNA form, the CDR3 reads TGTGCCAGCAGCTTGGCCGGGCCGAACCAGGTAGGCAATCAGCCCCAGCATTTT.

The chain employs TRBV15 and TRBJ2-6, with TRBD2 matching over 10 bases. This CDR3 spans 16 amino acids. Germline V gene data show CDR1 as LNHNV and CDR2 as YYDKDF (reference sequence). With 3 bases clipped from V and 2 bases from J, the junction kept 1 base outside the gene matches. CDR3 nucleotides: TGTGCCACCAGCAGGAGCGGGGGGGCTGGGGCCAACGTCCTGACTTTC. Translating gives CATSRSGGAGANVLTF.

V gene TRBV5-6 combines with J gene TRBJ1-2; TRBD1 agrees at 7 bases. V gave up 2 bases and J gave up 8 bases; unmatched junction bases: 9. Germline V gene lookup returns CDR1 SGHDT and CDR2 YYEEEE. This CDR3 contains 14 residues. CDR3 protein: CASSFTGDLGGYTF. In nucleotides, the CDR3 is TGTGCCAGCAGCTTTACAGGGGATCTAGGCGGCTACACCTTC. Complete variable domain (other parts from reference TRBV5-6 and TRBJ1-2): DAGVTQSPTHLIKTRGQQVTLRCSPKSGHDTVSWYQQALGQGPQFIFQYYEEEERQRGNFPDRFSGHQFPNYSSELNVNALLLGDSALYLCASSFTGDLGGYTFGSGTRLTVV.

This clonotype was detected ten times or more. The V and J genes are TRBV20-1 and TRBJ2-7; the match to TRBD2 covers 8 bases. With 5 bases clipped from V and 3 bases from J, the junction kept 9 bases outside the gene matches. CDR3 length: 14 amino acids. Germline V gene lookup returns CDR1 DFQATT and CDR2 SNEGSKA (reference sequence). The CDR3 nucleotides read TGCAGTGCTTCCACTAGCGGCAAATTCTACGAGCAGTACTTC. It specifies CSASTSGKFYEQYF.

This clonotype occurred a few times. V and J are TRBV14 and TRBJ2-5; TRBD1 matches at 7 bases. The CDR3 has 14 amino acids. CDR1 and CDR2 (germline): SGHDN, FVKESK. The V gene end was trimmed by 1 base and the J gene end by 5 bases; junction bases not matched to a gene: 4. CDR3 DNA: TGTGCCAGCAGCCAAGGACAGGGTAGGGAGACCCAGTACTTC. It yields the protein CASSQGQGRETQYF.

This clonotype was detected only a few times. The chain employs TRBV27 and TRBJ2-3, with 7 bases fitting TRBD1. The germline V gene encodes CDR1 MNHEY and CDR2 SMNVEV (reference sequence). The V and J ends lost 4 bases and 0 bases, in that order; junction bases with no gene match: 4. CDR3 length: 15 amino acids. CDR3 residues: CASSSGQVSTDTQYF. The CDR3 DNA is TGTGCCAGCAGTTCAGGACAGGTTAGCACAGATACGCAGTATTTT.

This clonotype came up many times. V usage is TRBV7-3 and J usage is TRBJ1-1; D may be TRBD1 (5 bases). Germline values: CDR1 SGHTA, CDR2 FQGTGA. CDR3 length equals 15 residues. V was pared by 1 base and J by 0 bases, with 9 bases between. As DNA, the CDR3 is TGTGCCAGCAGCTTAAGGGGGTCCTTGAACACTGAAGCTTTCTTT. Translated: CASSLRGSLNTEAFF.

This rearrangement joins TRBV6-4 to TRBJ2-7, with D possibly matching TRBD1 (6 bases). The CDR3 totals 15 residues. Trimming removed 4 bases from V and 0 bases from J, with 13 bases in between. Germline CDR1 MRHNA, CDR2 SNTAGT. CDR3 region: CASSAFAGDSYEQYF. CDR3 in DNA: TGTGCCAGCAGTGCCTTCGCAGGGGACTCCTACGAGCAGTACTTC.

This clonotype was seen repeatedly, ten times or more. The chain recombines TRBV20-1 with TRBJ2-3; D uncertain. The CDR3 contains 11 residues. Trimming pared 6 bases from V and 0 bases from J, leaving 4 bases between. In germline, CDR1 is DFQATT, CDR2 SNEGSKA (reference sequence). Here the CDR3 DNA reads TGCAGTGCCTCAAGCACAGATACGCAGTATTTT. It encodes CSASSTDTQYF.

This clonotype was detected ten times or more. V is TRBV28 and J is TRBJ2-3; TRBD2 matches 9 bases. The germline V gene has CDR1 MDHEN and CDR2 SYDVKM. This CDR3 spans 13 amino acids. The V and J ends lost 11 bases and 4 bases, in that order; junction bases with no gene match: 7. This CDR3 reads CASGLAGSDTQYF. The CDR3 nucleotides read TGTGCCTCGGGACTAGCAGGCTCAGATACGCAGTATTTT.

This clonotype was counted at least ten times. The chain recombines TRBV9 with TRBJ1-1; D is unclear. Deletions cut 4 bases from V and 6 bases from J, with 28 bases between. Per germline, CDR1 SGDLS and CDR2 YYNGEE. The CDR3 totals 18 residues. The CDR3 DNA is TGTGCCAGCAGCAATGAAGGCGGGGTCGTAGGGTCCCACGCTGAAGCTTTCTTT. Protein product: CASSNEGGVVGSHAEAFF.

This clonotype has a count of ten or more. This chain connects TRBV9 to TRBJ1-2; D not certain. This CDR3 contains 15 residues. V shed 3 bases and J shed 1 base, with 13 bases lying between them. Germline V CDR1 and CDR2: SGDLS, YYNGEE. The CDR3 bases are TGTGCCAGCAGCGCCTCAGGCCGGCATAACTATGGCTACACCTTC. Translation: CASSASGRHNYGYTF.

This chain links TRBV7-9 with TRBJ1-4, with D possibly being TRBD1 (6 bases). Deletions cut 2 bases from V and 0 bases from J, with 13 bases between. The CDR3 loop spans 17 amino acids. Germline V lookup: CDR1 SEHNR, CDR2 FQNEAQ (reference sequence). CDR3 nucleotides: TGTGCCAGCAGCTTAATTCAGGGGATCGCAACTAATGAAAAACTGTTTTTT. The encoded protein is CASSLIQGIATNEKLFF.

This chain joins TRBV19 and TRBJ2-7, with TRBD2 as a possible D gene (6 bases). Trimming took off 6 bases at V and 6 bases at J, with 21 bases between the two ends. From germline, CDR1 is LNHDA and CDR2 SQIVND (reference sequence). This CDR3 region has 15 residues. This CDR3 reads CASSRTEGGVGEQYF. DNA of the CDR3: TGTGCCAGTAGCAGAACAGAGGGCGGGGTCGGCGAGCAGTACTTC.

This clonotype has ten or more counts. The chain recombines TRBV7-2 with TRBJ1-1, with D possibly TRBD1 on 6 matching bases. Germline CDR1 reads SGHTA; CDR2 reads FQGNSA. V was trimmed by 2 bases and J by 4 bases, leaving 11 bases between them. This CDR3 region has 14 residues. The CDR3 DNA follows: TGTGCCAGCAGCTTACAGGGGCGGAGCACTGAAGCTTTCTTT. This translates into CASSLQGRSTEAFF. The complete variable domain, with remaining parts taken from reference TRBV7-2 and TRBJ1-1, reads GAGVSQSPSNKVTEKGKDVELRCDPISGHTALYWYRQSLGQGLEFLIYFQGNSAPDKSGLPSDRFSAERTGGSVSTLTIQRTQQEDSAVYLCASSLQGRSTEAFFGQGTRLTVV.